Presented here are 15 T cell receptor beta chains from one specimen sequenced in a study of blood T cells in healthy people across ages. Together with a sample-barcoded 5' primer, a J-beta primer mix was included in a second PCR lasting 7 to 11 cycles. TCRdb recomputed calls from the 5' RACE reads with MiXCR, one row per CDR3 protein. The table has 710,000 or so distinct CDR3 sequences, 22% seen once. Sequencing used blood. These receptors were collected from a man between 65 and 85 years old in good health.

This chain joins TRBV11-3 and TRBJ1-4; 7 nucleotides line up with TRBD1. The CDR3 covers 15 residues. CDR1 is SGHNT, CDR2 YENEEA, per germline. Germline trimming cut 3 bases from V and 5 bases from J; bases unmatched to any gene: 6. CDR3 in amino acids: CASSFGRQGNEKLFF. For the CDR3, the DNA is TGTGCCAGCAGCTTCGGTAGACAGGGCAATGAAAAACTGTTTTTT.

This clonotype has just a few counts. V and J are TRBV5-5 and TRBJ1-4; no reliable D call. The V gene's germline CDR1 is SGHKS and CDR2 YYEKEE (reference sequence). Trimming left V 5 bases short and J 7 bases short, with 12 bases between. The CDR3 extends over 13 amino acids. The CDR3 loop is CASRSIATEKLFF. CDR3 sequence (DNA): TGTGCCAGCAGGAGCATCGCTACTGAAAAACTGTTTTTT.

This clonotype was detected only a few times. The chain is built from TRBV9 and TRBJ2-3; no clear D. Trimming pared 0 bases from V and 8 bases from J, leaving 22 bases between. Germline V gives CDR1 SGDLS, CDR2 YYNGEE. The CDR3 has 17 amino acids. CDR3 residues: CASSVGGSSRPPRTQYF. CDR3 DNA: TGTGCCAGCAGCGTAGGAGGTTCTTCCAGACCACCGCGTACGCAGTATTTT.

The genes are TRBV14 and TRBJ1-6; D unclear. The CDR3 contains 11 residues. V gave up 3 bases and J gave up 10 bases, with 4 bases separating them. Germline loops: CDR1 SGHDN, CDR2 FVKESK. The CDR3: CASSHGSPLHF. For the CDR3, the DNA is TGTGCCAGCAGCCATGGGTCACCCCTCCACTTT.

This clonotype occurred a few times. The chain employs TRBV7-8 and TRBJ1-1; D is possibly TRBD1 (6 bases). From germline, CDR1 is SGHVS and CDR2 FQNEAQ. This CDR3 is 16 amino acids long. The V end was cut by 0 bases, the J end by 3 bases, with 14 bases between. This CDR3 is CASSLALGAAYTEAFF. CDR3 coding DNA: TGTGCCAGCAGCTTAGCTTTGGGGGCCGCGTACACTGAAGCTTTCTTT.

V usage is TRBV6-1 and J usage is TRBJ2-7; possibly TRBD1 for D (6 bases). Germline V lookup: CDR1 MNHNS, CDR2 SASEGT. CDR3 length: 14 amino acids. The ends were cut back, 3 bases at V and 2 bases at J, with 11 bases in the middle. CDR3 nucleotides: TGTGCCAGCAGTGAGGTGGACAGTCCCTACGAGCAGTACTTC. It translates to CASSEVDSPYEQYF.

This clonotype was counted many times. The chain uses TRBV5-1 and TRBJ2-3; D not certain. Germline CDR1 is SGHRS and CDR2 is YFSETQ. The V end lost 4 bases, the J end lost 0 bases, and 18 bases lay between the germline ends. The CDR3 spans 17 residues. CDR3 protein: CASSPEVGITSTDTQYF. The DNA for the CDR3 is TGCGCCAGCAGCCCCGAAGTGGGGATAACTAGCACAGATACGCAGTATTTT.

The V and J genes are TRBV5-4 and TRBJ1-2; maybe TRBD1 (6 bases). The V end lost 4 bases, the J end lost 4 bases, and 14 bases lay between the germline ends. The CDR3 length is 14 residues. Germline CDR1 SGHNT, CDR2 YYREEE (reference sequence). CDR3 coding DNA: TGTGCCAGCAGCCCTGGGGGCTCGAGCTATGGCTACACCTTC. This translates into CASSPGGSSYGYTF. Based on the CDR3 plus reference TRBV5-4 and TRBJ1-2, the full variable domain is ETGVTQSPTHLIKTRGQQVTLRCSSQSGHNTVSWYQQALGQGPQFIFQYYREEENGRGNFPPRFSGLQFPNYSSELNVNALELDDSALYLCASSPGGSSYGYTFGSGTRLTVV.

V gene TRBV12-3 or TRBV12-4 combines with J gene TRBJ2-2; D is unresolved. Trimming took off 4 bases at V and 4 bases at J, with 10 bases between the two ends. CDR3 length: 14 residues. In DNA, the CDR3 is TGTGCCAGCAGTTATTCGAGGATCACCGGGGAGCTGTTTTTT. Protein sequence: CASSYSRITGELFF.

A note on this clonotype: Being one base from a much bigger clone, this may be a read error. The chain combines TRBV13 with TRBJ1-2, with D unclear. CDR3 size: 15 residues. Germline assignment: CDR1 PRHDT and CDR2 FYEKMQ (reference sequence). The V end was cut by 6 bases, the J end by 4 bases, with 18 bases between. CDR3: CASSPSTTGSYGYTF. The CDR3 DNA sequence: TGTGCCAGCAGTCCCTCCACTACTGGGAGCTATGGCTACACCTTC.

Only a few counts were recorded for this clonotype. The rearrangement uses TRBV5-5 and TRBJ2-3; D could derive from TRBD1 or TRBD2 (5 bases each). Per the germline V gene, CDR1 is SGHKS and CDR2 is YYEKEE (reference sequence). The V end lost 5 bases, the J end lost 0 bases, and 10 bases lay between the germline ends. The CDR3 is made up of 14 amino acids. The CDR3 coding sequence is TGTGCCAGCAGTGGGGGTATAAGCACAGATACGCAGTATTTT. It encodes CASSGGISTDTQYF. The entire variable domain, with the rest obtained from reference TRBV5-5 and TRBJ2-3, is as follows: DAGVTQSPTHLIKTRGQQVTLRCSPISGHKSVSWYQQVLGQGPQFIFQYYEKEERGRGNFPDRFSARQFPNYSSELNVNALLLGDSALYLCASSGGISTDTQYFGPGTRLTVL.

In this sample, this clonotype turned up many times. This chain joins TRBV29-1 and TRBJ1-4; D gene ambiguous. This CDR3 comprises 14 residues. Deletions cut 2 bases from V and 0 bases from J, with 7 bases between. CDR1 and CDR2 from the germline V gene are SQVTM and ANQGSEA. This CDR3 reads CSVEWAATNEKLFF. CDR3 DNA: TGCAGCGTTGAATGGGCGGCAACTAATGAAAAACTGTTTTTT.

This clonotype was counted a single time. The J gene is TRBJ2-6, the V gene TRBV7-2; unclear D gene. The germline V gene encodes CDR1 SGHTA and CDR2 FQGNSA. V was shortened by 6 bases and J by 0 bases, with 9 bases between the two germline ends. This CDR3 is 15 amino acids long. The CDR3 loop is CASRPQSSGANVLTF. CDR3 nucleotides: TGTGCCAGCAGGCCACAGAGCTCTGGGGCCAACGTCCTGACTTTC.

This clonotype was seen a handful of times. DNA for the CDR3: TGTGCCAGCAGTAGCGGCCAGGTCGCAGATACGCAGTATTTT. Translating it yields CASSSGQVADTQYF. V is TRBV6-1 and J is TRBJ2-3; D is perhaps TRBD2 (5 bases). Germline lookup yields CDR1 MNHNS and CDR2 SASEGT. The CDR3 runs 14 residues. The V end lost 5 bases, the J end lost 4 bases, and 13 bases lay between the germline ends.

The rearrangement links TRBV5-1 to TRBJ2-7, with TRBD1 identical over 9 bases. Germline V lookup: CDR1 SGHRS, CDR2 YFSETQ. CDR3 length equals 15 residues. V lost 2 bases and J lost 4; bases outside the gene matches: 7. CDR3 region: CASSLKAGQGYEQYF. The CDR3 nucleotides are TGCGCCAGCAGCTTAAAAGCGGGACAGGGATACGAGCAGTACTTC.